Below, one T cell receptor (beta chain) is given with its context. Its antigen is as yet unknown. Repertoires were generated with immunoSEQ multiplex PCR, while TCRdb's copy carries only in-frame clones and drops some. The table has fewer than 90,000 clones, roughly 91% seen once. The data were taken from a study of PD-1 blockade in classical Hodgkin lymphoma. Study findings and constraints: Lower baseline TCR diversity marked trial partial responders and progressors. Individuals initiating nivolumab under 1 year after ASCT were excluded.

Every patient relapsed after autologous stem cell transplantation, and brentuximab vedotin exposure varied. Germline V gene lookup returns CDR1 LNHDA and CDR2 SQIVND (reference sequence). The CDR3 runs to 13 residues. V was pared by 5 bases and J by 4 bases, with 2 bases of the junction left unmatched. The sample consisted of peripheral blood mononuclear cells (PBMCs), taken at baseline. The chain carries TRBV19 and TRBJ2-3, with 8 bases matching TRBD1. This TCR was recovered from a human donor with classical Hodgkin lymphoma. For the CDR3, the DNA is TGTGCCAGTAGTGTGGACAGGGCAGATACGCAGTATTTT. This codes for CASSVDRADTQYF.